This TCR beta chain was sequenced in a study of OX40 agonist ivuxolimab in advanced cancers. Across the whole study: Ivuxolimab, an agonist antibody against OX40 (CD134), was given to patients.

This table comes from immunoSEQ multiplex PCR, and its TCRdb copy is limited to in-frame clones, with some not included. Among tens of thousands of clones, 75% to 90% were seen once, and the ten largest hold roughly an eighth. Germline V gene lookup returns CDR1 SGHRS and CDR2 YFSETQ. J gave up 2 bases and V 0 bases, and 4 bases lay outside the gene matches. There are 15 residues in the CDR3. The source was CD4+ or CD8+ T cells sorted from blood, collected in a trial of the OX40 agonist ivuxolimab. This clonotype was obtained from an adult with an advanced solid tumor such as melanoma, head and neck, liver or kidney cancer. The V gene is TRBV5-1, the J gene TRBJ1-1; TRBD1 aligns across 7 bases. The CDR3 protein is CASSLGGQPNTEAFF. The CDR3 DNA reads as TGCGCCAGCAGCTTGGGGGGACAGCCTAACACTGAAGCTTTCTTT.